This T cell receptor beta chain was identified during a study of T cells after yellow fever vaccination (dated by TCRdb to the late 2010s). For context, the study as a whole: The SMART-Seq v4 Ultra Low Input RNA kit was used to prepare libraries from fractions with low cell numbers. To track T-cell clones before and after primary and booster YFV17D yellow fever vaccination, bulk TCR alpha and beta repertoires were sequenced longitudinally. Two healthy male donors made up the cohort, one aged 18 to 30 years and the other aged 30 to 39 years. Blood was collected at multiple timepoints before and after primary and secondary immunization, and bulk PBMC replicates and cell subsets were isolated. What the authors observed across the whole study: The secondary T-cell response was weaker than the primary response but faster, peaking on day 5 instead of day 15. A small share of clonotypes was detected in both CD4 and CD8 compartments, with the overlap likely arising from convergent recombination. Only a couple of donors were included in the study, so the extent to which the findings can be generalized is limited. Computational filtering was required because FACS-sorted repertoires could contain abundant contaminating clonotypes from the bulk population. Most clones expanded after primary vaccination were re-detected after the booster (approximately 96% of CD4 and approximately 88% of CD8), suggesting broad memory maintenance.

TCR cDNA was synthesized by 5'RACE template switching, which introduced a universal primer site and unique molecular identifiers. Priming of cDNA synthesis was performed from both the TCR alpha and TCR beta constant segments. Libraries were amplified in two PCR steps, with sample barcodes and sequencing adapters added in the second step. Sequencing of the libraries was done on either Illumina HiSeq 2500 (2x100 bp) or NovaSeq (2x150 bp). In the paper's pipeline: MIGEC was used to demultiplex reads and collapse the reads into UMI consensus sequences, and MiXCR was used for V(D)J alignment. Vaccine-responding clonotypes were defined with edgeR using replicate PBMC samples, requiring FDR below 0.01 and a log2 fold change above 5 up to day 15. CD4 or CD8 identity was assigned to each bulk clonotype according to whether the clonotype was present at higher abundance in the sequenced CD4 repertoire or the sequenced CD8 repertoire. TCRdb's own reprocessing of the public reads used fastp at Q25 and MiXCR and kept productive beta chains. Each record represents a unique CDR3 protein, reported with the most common genes and DNA among its rows. For this entry, the V and J calls and clone size follow TCRdb and not the study's own pipeline. This sample comprises fewer than 150,000 distinct CDR3 sequences, about 8% of them detected only once. Together, the top ten hold less than 0.85% of the sample.

At the junction V is shortened by 10 bases and J by 10 bases; bases outside the gene matches: 23. Including cysteine and phenylalanine, the CDR3 has 18 amino acids. Kept here is only the CDR3 DNA, which spans 54 bases and is read in frame from base 1. CDR1 LNHNV and CDR2 YYDKDF are derived from the germline V gene (reference sequence). This clonotype was counted at least ten times. The target of this receptor is not known. Per-base quality was not reported, and no clone a single base away is much larger than it. This specimen's treatment or condition label, interpreted: live attenuated yellow fever vaccine strain. PBMCs were isolated from peripheral blood using a standard Ficoll-Paque protocol. Dynabeads CD4 and CD8 positive selection kits were used to isolate CD4 and CD8 T-cell fractions. TriZol was used to extract RNA from bulk PBMCs, CD4 and CD8 fractions, and dextramer-positive and dextramer-negative fractions.

This specimen was CD4+ T cells sorted from PBMCs, taken 5 days after the yellow fever booster vaccination. The chain couples TRBV15 to TRBJ2-1; the central 12 bases match TRBD1. This TCR was sampled from a man aged 25-40 years who received the YFV17D yellow fever vaccine. CDR3 protein: CASNTGTGGALPLGEQFF. The nucleotide sequence reads as follows: TGTGCCAGTAACACCGGGACAGGGGGCGCCCTGCCTTTAGGAGAGCAGTTCTTC.